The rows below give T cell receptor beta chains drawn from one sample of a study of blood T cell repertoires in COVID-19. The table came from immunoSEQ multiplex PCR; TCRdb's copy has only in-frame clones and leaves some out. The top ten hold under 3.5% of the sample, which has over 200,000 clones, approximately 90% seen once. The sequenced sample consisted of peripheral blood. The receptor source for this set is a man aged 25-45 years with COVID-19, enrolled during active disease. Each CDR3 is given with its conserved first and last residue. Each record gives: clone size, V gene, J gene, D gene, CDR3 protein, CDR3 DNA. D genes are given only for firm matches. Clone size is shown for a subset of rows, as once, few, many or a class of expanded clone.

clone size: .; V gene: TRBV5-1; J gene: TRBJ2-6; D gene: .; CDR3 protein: CASRLAAGANVLTF; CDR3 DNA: TGCGCCAGCAGATTGGCAGCTGGGGCCAACGTCCTGACTTTC
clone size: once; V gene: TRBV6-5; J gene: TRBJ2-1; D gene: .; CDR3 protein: CASTARSLNRKFF; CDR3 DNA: TGTGCCAGCACCGCCCGGAGTCTTAATCGTAAGTTCTTC
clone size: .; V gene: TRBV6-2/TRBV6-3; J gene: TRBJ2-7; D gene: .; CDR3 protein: CASSPPSRASYEQYF; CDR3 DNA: TGTGCCAGCAGCCCCCCGTCGAGGGCCTCCTACGAGCAGTACTTC
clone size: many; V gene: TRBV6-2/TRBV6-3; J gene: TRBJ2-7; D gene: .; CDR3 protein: CASSYSDSSYEQYF; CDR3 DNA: TGTGCCAGCAGTTACTCGGACAGCTCCTACGAGCAGTACTTC
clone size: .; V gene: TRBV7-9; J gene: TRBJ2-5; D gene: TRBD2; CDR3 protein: CASSLAPASGAQETQYF; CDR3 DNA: TGTGCCAGCAGCTTAGCGCCGGCTAGCGGGGCCCAAGAGACCCAGTACTTC
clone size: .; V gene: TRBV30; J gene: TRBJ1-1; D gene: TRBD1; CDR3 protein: CAWQGQSNTEAFF; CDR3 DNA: TGTGCCTGGCAGGGACAGTCAAACACTGAAGCTTTCTTT
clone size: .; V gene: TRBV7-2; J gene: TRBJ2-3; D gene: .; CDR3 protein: CASSLREPDTQYF; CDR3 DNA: TGTGCCAGCAGCTTAAGGGAGCCAGATACGCAGTATTTT
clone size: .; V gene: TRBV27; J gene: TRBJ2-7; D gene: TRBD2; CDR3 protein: CASSLSFGLAGYEQYF; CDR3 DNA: TGTGCCAGCAGTTTATCTTTCGGGCTAGCGGGGTACGAGCAGTACTTC
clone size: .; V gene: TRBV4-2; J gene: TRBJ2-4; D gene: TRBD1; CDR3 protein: CASSQEAGQGSNIQYF; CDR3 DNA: TGTGCCAGCAGCCAAGAGGCGGGACAGGGGTCAAACATTCAGTACTTC
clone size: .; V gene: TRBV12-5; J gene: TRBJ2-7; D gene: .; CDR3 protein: CASGLGGGESEQYF; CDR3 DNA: TGTGCTAGTGGTTTGGGAGGAGGGGAAAGCGAGCAGTACTTC
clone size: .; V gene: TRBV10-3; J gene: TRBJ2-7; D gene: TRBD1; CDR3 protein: CAISEDRGYEQYF; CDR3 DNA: TGTGCCATCAGTGAAGACAGGGGGTACGAGCAGTACTTC
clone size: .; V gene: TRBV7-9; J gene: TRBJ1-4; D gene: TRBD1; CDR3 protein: CASRRGTGGVVEKLFF; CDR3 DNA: TGTGCCAGCAGACGAGGGACAGGGGGAGTGGTCGAAAAACTGTTTTTT
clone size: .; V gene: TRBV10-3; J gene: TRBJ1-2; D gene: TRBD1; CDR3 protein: CAIYGTESNGYTF; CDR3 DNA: TGTGCCATTTATGGGACAGAAAGTAATGGCTACACCTTC
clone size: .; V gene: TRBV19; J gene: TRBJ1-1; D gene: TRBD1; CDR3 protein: CASSIAPGGEAFF; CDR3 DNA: TGTGCCAGTAGTATAGCCCCAGGGGGGGAAGCTTTCTTT
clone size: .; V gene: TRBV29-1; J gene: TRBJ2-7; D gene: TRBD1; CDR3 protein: CSVGTVQGAHEQYF; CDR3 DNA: TGCAGCGTTGGAACCGTTCAGGGGGCCCACGAGCAGTACTTC
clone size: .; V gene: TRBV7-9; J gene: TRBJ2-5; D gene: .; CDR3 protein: CASSLPGPGQETQYF; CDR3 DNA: TGTGCCAGCAGCTTACCAGGGCCAGGCCAAGAGACCCAGTACTTC
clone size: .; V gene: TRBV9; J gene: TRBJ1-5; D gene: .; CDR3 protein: CASSVSGYSNQPQHF; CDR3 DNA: TGTGCCAGCAGCGTCTCAGGGTACTCCAATCAGCCCCAGCATTTT